This T cell receptor (beta chain) was sequenced in a study of cytomegalovirus exposure and HLA in healthy donors. V shed 2 bases and J 6 bases; nucleotides not matched to a gene: 9. CDR1 is KGHSH and CDR2 is LQKENI in the germline V gene. This CDR3 is 15 amino acids long. 60 Vbeta and 13 Jbeta primers were used in PCR. Measured with immunoSEQ multiplex PCR; TCRdb has only the in-frame clones, and not every one. The repertoire holds about 100,000 clones, with 70% to 85% as singletons. This receptor was taken from a male donor in good health and CMV-seronegative. The source material was PBMCs. V usage is TRBV18 and J usage is TRBJ2-7, with 8 bases aligning to TRBD1. The CDR3 here is CASSPMRQGMSEQYF. The CDR3 DNA reads TGTGCCAGCTCACCAATGAGACAGGGGATGTCCGAGCAGTACTTC.